This T cell receptor (beta chain) was captured in a study of early T cells in non-severe SARS-CoV-2 infection. Study summary: Sequencing targeted bulk RNA from unsorted whole blood, leaving chains unpaired. Broader study findings: Lookups in VDJdb leaned toward anti-spike CD8 responses and missed private and CD4 specificities.

V shed 6 bases and J shed 5 bases, with 13 bases lying between them. CDR1 and CDR2 from the germline V gene are SGHDN and FVKESK. The CDR3 is made up of 13 amino acids. This clonotype showed up just once. Its antigen is unidentified. Unique molecular identifiers were attached to individual cDNA molecules. Each CDR3 protein gets one entry after TCRdb re-called the 5' RACE reads with MiXCR. This sample has more than 80,000 distinct CDR3 sequences, with about 13% found just once. The sequence came from an adult who was a healthcare worker with PCR-confirmed SARS-CoV-2 infection or an uninfected control (not recorded which). Sequenced: whole blood. V and J are TRBV14 and TRBJ2-5; perhaps TRBD2 as D (6 bases). The CDR3 spells CASRPGLGETQYF. The DNA for the CDR3 is TGTGCCAGCAGACCGGGACTCGGGGAGACCCAGTACTTC. Full variable domain (rest looked up from reference TRBV14 and TRBJ2-5): EAGVTQFPSHSVIEKGQTVTLRCDPISGHDNLYWYRRVMGKEIKFLLHFVKESKQDESGMPNNRFLAERTGGTYSTLKVQPAELEDSGVYFCASRPGLGETQYFGPGTRLLVL.